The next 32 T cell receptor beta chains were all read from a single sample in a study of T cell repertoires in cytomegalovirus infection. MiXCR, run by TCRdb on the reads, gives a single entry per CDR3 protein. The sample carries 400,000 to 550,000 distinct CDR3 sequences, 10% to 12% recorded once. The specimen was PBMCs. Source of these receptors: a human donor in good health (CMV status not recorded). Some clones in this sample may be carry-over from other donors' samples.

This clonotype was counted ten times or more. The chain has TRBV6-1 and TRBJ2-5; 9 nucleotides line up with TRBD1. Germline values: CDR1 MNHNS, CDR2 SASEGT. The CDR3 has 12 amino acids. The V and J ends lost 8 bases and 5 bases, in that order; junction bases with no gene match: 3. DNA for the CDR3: TGTGCCAGCGCTGGGACAGGGGAGACCCAGTACTTC. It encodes CASAGTGETQYF.

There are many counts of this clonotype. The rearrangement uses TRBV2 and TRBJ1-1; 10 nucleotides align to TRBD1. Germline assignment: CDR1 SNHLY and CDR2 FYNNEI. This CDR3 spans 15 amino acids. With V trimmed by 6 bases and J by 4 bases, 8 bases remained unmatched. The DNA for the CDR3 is TGTGCCAGCAGCGTCCCGGGACAGGGGATCACTGAAGCTTTCTTT. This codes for CASSVPGQGITEAFF.

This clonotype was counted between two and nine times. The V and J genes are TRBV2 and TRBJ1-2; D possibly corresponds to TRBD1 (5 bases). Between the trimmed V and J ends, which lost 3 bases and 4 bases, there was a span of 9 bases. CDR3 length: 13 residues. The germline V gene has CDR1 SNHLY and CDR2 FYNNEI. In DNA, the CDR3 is TGTGCCAGCAGTGATGACAGTAGCTATGGCTACACCTTC. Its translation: CASSDDSSYGYTF.

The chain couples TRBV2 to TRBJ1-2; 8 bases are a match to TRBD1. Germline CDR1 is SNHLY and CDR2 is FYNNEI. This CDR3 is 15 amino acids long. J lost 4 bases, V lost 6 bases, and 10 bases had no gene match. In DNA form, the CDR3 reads TGTGCCAGCAGGCGTGACAGGGGCGGGAGCTATGGCTACACCTTC. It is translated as CASRRDRGGSYGYTF.

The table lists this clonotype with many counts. CDR3 amino acids: CASSLKNEQYF. The DNA for the CDR3 is TGTGCCAGCAGCTTAAAGAACGAGCAGTACTTC. The rearrangement joins TRBV7-9 to TRBJ2-7, with D unclear. Trimming stripped 2 bases from V and 5 bases from J, with 4 bases between. The length of the CDR3 is 11 residues. Germline lookup yields CDR1 SEHNR and CDR2 FQNEAQ (reference sequence).

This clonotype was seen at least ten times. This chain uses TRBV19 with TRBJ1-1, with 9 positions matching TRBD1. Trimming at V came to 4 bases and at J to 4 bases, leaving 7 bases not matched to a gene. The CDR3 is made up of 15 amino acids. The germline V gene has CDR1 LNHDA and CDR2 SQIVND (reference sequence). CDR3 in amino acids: CASSKGQGRGTEAFF. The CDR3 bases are TGTGCCAGTAGTAAAGGACAGGGGAGAGGCACTGAAGCTTTCTTT.

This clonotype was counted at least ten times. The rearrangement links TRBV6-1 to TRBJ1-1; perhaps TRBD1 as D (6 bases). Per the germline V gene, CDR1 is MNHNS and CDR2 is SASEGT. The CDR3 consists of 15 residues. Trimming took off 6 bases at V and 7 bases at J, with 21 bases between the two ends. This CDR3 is CASRSGGGRGSEAFF. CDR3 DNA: TGTGCCAGCAGGTCTGGTGGGGGCCGGGGTAGTGAAGCTTTCTTT.

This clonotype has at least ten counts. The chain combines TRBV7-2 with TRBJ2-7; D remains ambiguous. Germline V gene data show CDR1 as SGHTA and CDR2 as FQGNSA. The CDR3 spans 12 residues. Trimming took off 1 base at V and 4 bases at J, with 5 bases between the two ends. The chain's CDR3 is CASSLVAYEQYF. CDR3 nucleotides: TGTGCCAGCAGCTTAGTTGCGTACGAGCAGTACTTC. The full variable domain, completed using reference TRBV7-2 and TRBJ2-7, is GAGVSQSPSNKVTEKGKDVELRCDPISGHTALYWYRQSLGQGLEFLIYFQGNSAPDKSGLPSDRFSAERTGGSVSTLTIQRTQQEDSAVYLCASSLVAYEQYFGPGTRLTVT.

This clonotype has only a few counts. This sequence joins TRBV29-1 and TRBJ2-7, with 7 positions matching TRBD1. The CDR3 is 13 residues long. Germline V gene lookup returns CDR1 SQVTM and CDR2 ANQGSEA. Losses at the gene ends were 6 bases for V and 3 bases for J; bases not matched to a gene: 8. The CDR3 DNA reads TGCAGCGTGCGGACAGGTTTGGGCTACGAGCAGTACTTC. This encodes CSVRTGLGYEQYF.

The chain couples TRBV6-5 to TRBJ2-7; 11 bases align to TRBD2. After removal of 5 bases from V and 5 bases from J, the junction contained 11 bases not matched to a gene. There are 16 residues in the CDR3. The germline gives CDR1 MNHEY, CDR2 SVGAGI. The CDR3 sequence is CASSDTSSGRFHEQYF. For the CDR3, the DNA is TGTGCCAGCAGTGACACTTCTAGCGGGAGGTTCCACGAGCAGTACTTC.

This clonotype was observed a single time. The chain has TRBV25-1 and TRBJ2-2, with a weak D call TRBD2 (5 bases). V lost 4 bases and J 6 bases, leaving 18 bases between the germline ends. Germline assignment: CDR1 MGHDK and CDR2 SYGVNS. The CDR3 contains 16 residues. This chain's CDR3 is CASSGGSSLYSGELFF. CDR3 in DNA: TGTGCCAGCAGTGGTGGGAGTAGCTTATACTCCGGGGAGCTGTTTTTT.

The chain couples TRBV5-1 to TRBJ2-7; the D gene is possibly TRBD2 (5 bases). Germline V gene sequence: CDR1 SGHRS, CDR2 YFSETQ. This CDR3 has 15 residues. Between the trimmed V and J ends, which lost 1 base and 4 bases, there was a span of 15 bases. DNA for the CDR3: TGCGCCAGCAGCTTGATAAGGGAACGGGGATACGAGCAGTACTTC. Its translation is CASSLIRERGYEQYF.

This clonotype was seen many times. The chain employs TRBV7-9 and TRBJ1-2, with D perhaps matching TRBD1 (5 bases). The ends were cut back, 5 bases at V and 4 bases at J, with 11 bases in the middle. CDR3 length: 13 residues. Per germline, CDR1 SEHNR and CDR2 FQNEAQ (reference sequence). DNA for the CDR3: TGTGCCAGCAGCGGGACTGAGATCTATGGCTACACCTTC. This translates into CASSGTEIYGYTF.

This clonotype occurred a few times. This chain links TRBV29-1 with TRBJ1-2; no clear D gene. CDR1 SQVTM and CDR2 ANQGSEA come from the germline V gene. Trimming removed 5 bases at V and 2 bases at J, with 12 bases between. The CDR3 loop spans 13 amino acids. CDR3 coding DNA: TGCAGCGTTAATGGGGATAGCAACTATGGCTACACCTTC. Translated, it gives CSVNGDSNYGYTF.

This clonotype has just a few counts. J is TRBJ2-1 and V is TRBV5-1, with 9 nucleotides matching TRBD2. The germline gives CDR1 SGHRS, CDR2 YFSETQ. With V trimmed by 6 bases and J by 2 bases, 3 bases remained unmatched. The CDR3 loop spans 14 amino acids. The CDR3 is CASNAGGPYNEQFF. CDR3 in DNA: TGCGCCAGCAATGCGGGGGGGCCCTACAATGAGCAGTTCTTC.

The CDR3 bases are TGCAGTGCGCCTCCTAGCGGATCGTTGTCTGGGGCCAACGTCCTGACTTTC. It specifies CSAPPSGSLSGANVLTF. J is TRBJ2-6 and V is TRBV20-1; 7 positions agree with TRBD2. Looked up from germline, CDR1 is DFQATT and CDR2 is SNEGSKA (reference sequence). V lost 6 bases, J lost 1 base, and 12 bases stayed unmatched. The CDR3 extends over 17 amino acids.

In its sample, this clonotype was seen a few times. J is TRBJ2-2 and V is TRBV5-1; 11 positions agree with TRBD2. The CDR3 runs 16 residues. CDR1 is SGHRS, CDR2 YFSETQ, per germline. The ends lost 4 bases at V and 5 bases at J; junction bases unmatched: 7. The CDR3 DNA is TGCGCCAGCAGCGCAACTAGCGGGGGAGAGACCGGGGAGCTGTTTTTT. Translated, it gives CASSATSGGETGELFF. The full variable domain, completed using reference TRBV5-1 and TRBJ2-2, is KAGVTQTPRYLIKTRGQQVTLSCSPISGHRSVSWYQQTPGQGLQFLFEYFSETQRNKGNFPGRFSGRQFSNSRSEMNVSTLELGDSALYLCASSATSGGETGELFFGEGSRLTVL.

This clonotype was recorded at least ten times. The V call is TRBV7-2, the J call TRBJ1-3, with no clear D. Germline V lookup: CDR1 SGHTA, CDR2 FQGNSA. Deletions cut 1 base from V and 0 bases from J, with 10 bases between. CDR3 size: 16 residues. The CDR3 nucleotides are TGTGCCAGCAGCTTAGGGGGTGTGGTCTCTGGAAACACCATATATTTT. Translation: CASSLGGVVSGNTIYF.

CDR3 in DNA: TGTGCCAGCAGCCAGGGGACTAGCGGGGCTCTCAATGAGCAGTTCTTC. Protein product: CASSQGTSGALNEQFF. The chain employs TRBV5-4 and TRBJ2-1; TRBD2 matches 13 bases. CDR3 size: 16 residues. Looked up from germline, CDR1 is SGHNT and CDR2 is YYREEE (reference sequence). V trimming: 4 bases; J trimming: 6 bases; junction bases outside the gene matches: 7.

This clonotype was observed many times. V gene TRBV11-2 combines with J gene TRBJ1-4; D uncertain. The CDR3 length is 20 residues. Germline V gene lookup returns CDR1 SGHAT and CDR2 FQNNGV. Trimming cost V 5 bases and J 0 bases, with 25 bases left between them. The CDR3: CASSLFGEKTSVATNEKLFF. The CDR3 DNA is TGTGCCAGCAGCCTCTTCGGAGAGAAGACCAGCGTAGCAACTAATGAAAAACTGTTTTTT.

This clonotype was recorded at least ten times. The CDR3 DNA follows: TGTGCCAGCAGCCGGGAGATTCGTCTCATTCAGTACTTC. Amino acids: CASSREIRLIQYF. The gene calls are TRBV11-1 and TRBJ2-4, with D maybe TRBD2 (6 bases). The germline V and J ends were trimmed by 5 bases and 9 bases, with 14 bases remaining between them. The CDR3 length is 13 residues. Germline assignment: CDR1 SGHAT and CDR2 FQDESV (reference sequence).

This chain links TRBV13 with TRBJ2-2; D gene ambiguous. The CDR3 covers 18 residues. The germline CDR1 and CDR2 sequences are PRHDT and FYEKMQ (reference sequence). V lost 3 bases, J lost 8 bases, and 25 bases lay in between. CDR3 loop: CASSFSLWQQRTRGELFF. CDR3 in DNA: TGTGCCAGCAGCTTCTCTCTTTGGCAGCAGAGAACGAGAGGGGAGCTGTTTTTT. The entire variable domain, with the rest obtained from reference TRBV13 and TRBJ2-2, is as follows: AAGVIQSPRHLIKEKRETATLKCYPIPRHDTVYWYQQGPGQDPQFLISFYEKMQSDKGSIPDRFSAQQFSDYHSELNMSSLELGDSALYFCASSFSLWQQRTRGELFFGEGSRLTVL.

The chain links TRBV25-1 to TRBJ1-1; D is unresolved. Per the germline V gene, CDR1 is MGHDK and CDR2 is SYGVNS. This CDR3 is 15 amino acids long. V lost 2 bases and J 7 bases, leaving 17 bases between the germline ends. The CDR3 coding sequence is TGTGCCAGCAGTGAACTGTCCGGACGGAGCGGTGAAGCTTTCTTT. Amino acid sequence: CASSELSGRSGEAFF. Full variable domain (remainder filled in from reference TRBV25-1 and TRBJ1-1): EADIYQTPRYLVIGTGKKITLECSQTMGHDKMYWYQQDPGMELHLIHYSYGVNSTEKGDLSSESTVSRIRTEHFPLTLESARPSHTSQYLCASSELSGRSGEAFFGQGTRLTVV.

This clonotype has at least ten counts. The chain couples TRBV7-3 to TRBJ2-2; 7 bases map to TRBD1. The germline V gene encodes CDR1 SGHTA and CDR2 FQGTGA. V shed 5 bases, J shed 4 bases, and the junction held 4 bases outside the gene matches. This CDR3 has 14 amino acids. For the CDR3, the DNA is TGTGCCAGCAGCCGACAGGGAACCACCGGGGAGCTGTTTTTT. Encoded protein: CASSRQGTTGELFF.

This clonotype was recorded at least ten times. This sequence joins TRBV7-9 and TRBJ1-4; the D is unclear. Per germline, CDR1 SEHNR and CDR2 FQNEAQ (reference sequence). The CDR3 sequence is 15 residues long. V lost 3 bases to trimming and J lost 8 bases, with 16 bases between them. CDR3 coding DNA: TGTGCCAGCAGCTTTGGACCCTCGAGTTGGGAAAAACTGTTTTTT. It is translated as CASSFGPSSWEKLFF.

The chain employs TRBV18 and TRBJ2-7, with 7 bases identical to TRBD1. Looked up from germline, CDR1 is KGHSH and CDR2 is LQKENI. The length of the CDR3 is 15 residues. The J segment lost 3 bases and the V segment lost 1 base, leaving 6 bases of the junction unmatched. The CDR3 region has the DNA TGTGCCAGCTCACCACAGGCAGGGGGTATCTACGAGCAGTACTTC. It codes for CASSPQAGGIYEQYF.

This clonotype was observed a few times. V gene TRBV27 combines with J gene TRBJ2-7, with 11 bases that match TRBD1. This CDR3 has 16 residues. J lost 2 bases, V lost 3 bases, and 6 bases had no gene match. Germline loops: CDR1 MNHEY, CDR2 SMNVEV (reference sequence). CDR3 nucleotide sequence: TGTGCCAGCAGTTTTAAGGGACAGGGGGTCCCCTACGAGCAGTACTTC. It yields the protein CASSFKGQGVPYEQYF.

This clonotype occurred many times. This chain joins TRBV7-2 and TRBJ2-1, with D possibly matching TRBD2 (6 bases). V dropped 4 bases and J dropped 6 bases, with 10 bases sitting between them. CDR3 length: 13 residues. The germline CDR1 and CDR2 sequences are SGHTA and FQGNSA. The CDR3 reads CASSSQGGNEQFF. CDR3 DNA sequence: TGTGCCAGCAGCTCCCAGGGAGGCAATGAGCAGTTCTTC.

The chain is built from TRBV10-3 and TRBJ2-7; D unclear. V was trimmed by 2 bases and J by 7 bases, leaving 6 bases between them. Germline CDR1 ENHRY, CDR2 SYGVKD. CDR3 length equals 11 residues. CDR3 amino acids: CAISENKEQYF. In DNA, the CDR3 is TGTGCCATCAGTGAGAACAAGGAGCAGTACTTC.

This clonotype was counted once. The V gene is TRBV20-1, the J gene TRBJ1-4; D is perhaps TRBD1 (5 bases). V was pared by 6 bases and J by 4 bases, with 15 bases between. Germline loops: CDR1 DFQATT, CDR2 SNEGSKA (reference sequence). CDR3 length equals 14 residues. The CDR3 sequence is CSATDSANNEKLFF. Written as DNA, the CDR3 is TGCAGTGCAACCGACAGCGCAAATAATGAAAAACTGTTTTTT.

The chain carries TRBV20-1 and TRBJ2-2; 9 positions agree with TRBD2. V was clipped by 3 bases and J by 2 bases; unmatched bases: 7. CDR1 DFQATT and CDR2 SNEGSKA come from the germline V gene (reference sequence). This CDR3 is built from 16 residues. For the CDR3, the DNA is TGCAGTGCTAGGGCTAGCGGGGCCTTCAACACCGGGGAGCTGTTTTTT. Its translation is CSARASGAFNTGELFF.

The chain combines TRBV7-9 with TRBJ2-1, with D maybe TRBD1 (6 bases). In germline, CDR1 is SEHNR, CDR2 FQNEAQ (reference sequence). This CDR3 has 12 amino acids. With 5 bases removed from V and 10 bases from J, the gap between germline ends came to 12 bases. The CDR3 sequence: CASSPAGTEQFF. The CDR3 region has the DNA TGTGCCAGCAGCCCCGCTGGGACAGAGCAGTTCTTC.